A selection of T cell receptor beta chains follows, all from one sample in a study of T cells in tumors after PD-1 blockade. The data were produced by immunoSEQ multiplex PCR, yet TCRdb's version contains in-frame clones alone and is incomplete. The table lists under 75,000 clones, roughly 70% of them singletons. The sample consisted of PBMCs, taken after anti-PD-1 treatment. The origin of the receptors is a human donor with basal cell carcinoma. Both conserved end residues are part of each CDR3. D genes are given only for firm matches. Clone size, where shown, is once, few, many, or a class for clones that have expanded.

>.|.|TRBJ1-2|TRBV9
TGTGCCAGCAGCGTAGATGCCGGTAATGGCTACACCTTC
CASSVDAGNGYTF
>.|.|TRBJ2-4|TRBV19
TGTGCCAGTAGTATCCCTTCGTGGGCCAAAAACATTCAGTACTTC
CASSIPSWAKNIQYF
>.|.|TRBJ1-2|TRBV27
TGTGCCAGCAGCCCTACACCCACAGGGAACTATGGCTACACCTTC
CASSPTPTGNYGYTF
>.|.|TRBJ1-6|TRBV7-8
TGTGCCAGCAGCCCGGAGGACAGCTATAATTCACCCCTCCACTTT
CASSPEDSYNSPLHF
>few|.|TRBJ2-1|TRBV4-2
TGTGCCAGCAGCCAAGAATACGACAATGAGCAGTTCTTC
CASSQEYDNEQFF
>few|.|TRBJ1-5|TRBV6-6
TGTGCCAGCAGTTACTCGGAGACTCAGCCCCAGCATTTT
CASSYSETQPQHF
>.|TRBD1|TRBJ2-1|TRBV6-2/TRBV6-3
TGTGCCAGCAGTATGGACAGGGACCGAGAGCAGTTCTTC
CASSMDRDREQFF
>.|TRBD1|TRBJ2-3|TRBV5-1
TGCGCCAGCAGCTGGGGACAGGGGGCGAATAGTCCGCAGTATTTT
CASSWGQGANSPQYF
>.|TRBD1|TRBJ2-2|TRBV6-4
TGTGCCACCCGGACAGGGCTGAACACCGGGGAGCTGTTTTTT
CATRTGLNTGELFF
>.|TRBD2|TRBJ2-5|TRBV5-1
TGCGCCAGCAGCTTCGCAGCGGGGGGGCCGCAGACCCAGTACTTC
CASSFAAGGPQTQYF
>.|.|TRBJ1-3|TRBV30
TGTGCCAGCCGGGGGGCTGGAAACACCATATATTTT
CASRGAGNTIYF
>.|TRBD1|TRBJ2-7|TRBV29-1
TGCAGCGCGGGACAGGGCACCTACGAGCAGTACTTC
CSAGQGTYEQYF
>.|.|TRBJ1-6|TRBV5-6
TGTGCCAGCAGCCCCTACAGGGTGTACTCACCCCTCCACTTT
CASSPYRVYSPLHF
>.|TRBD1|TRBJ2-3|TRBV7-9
TGTGCCAGCAGCTCATATACAACCGGGACAGGGGTAGATACGCAGTATTTT
CASSSYTTGTGVDTQYF
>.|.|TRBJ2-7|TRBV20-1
TGCAGTGCTAGTCATCGGGGGTCCCGCGAGCAGTACTTC
CSASHRGSREQYF
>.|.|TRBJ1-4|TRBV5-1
TGCGCCAGCAGCTTCTACTCAACTAATGAAAAACTGTTTTTT
CASSFYSTNEKLFF
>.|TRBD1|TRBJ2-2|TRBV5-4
TGTGCCAGCAGCTCCGGGACAGGGCACACCGGGGAGCTGTTTTTT
CASSSGTGHTGELFF
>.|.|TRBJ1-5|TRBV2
TGTGCCAGCAGTGAAGTGGGGTGGAATCAGCCCCAGCATTTT
CASSEVGWNQPQHF
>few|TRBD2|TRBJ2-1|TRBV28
TGTGCCAGCCTCACCAAGAGGCTAGCGGGGGGGACCTACAATGAGCAGTTCTTC
CASLTKRLAGGTYNEQFF
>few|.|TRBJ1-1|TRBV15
TGTGCCACCAGCCCAGATAGACGGACGAACACTGAAGCTTTCTTT
CATSPDRRTNTEAFF
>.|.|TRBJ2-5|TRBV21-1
TGTGCCAGCAGCTCATTGGAAACGGAGCTAGCCCGGGAGACCCAGTACTTC
CASSSLETELARETQYF
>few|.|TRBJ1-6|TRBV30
TGTGCCTGGAGTGTTTGGTCCTATAATTCACCCCTCCACTTT
CAWSVWSYNSPLHF
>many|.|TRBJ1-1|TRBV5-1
TGCGCCAGCAGCTTGCACGGTTCAATAGAAGAAGCTTTCTTT
CASSLHGSIEEAFF
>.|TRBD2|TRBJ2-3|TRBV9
TGTGCCAGCAGCGTTAGCGGGGGGTTAGATACGCAGTATTTT
CASSVSGGLDTQYF
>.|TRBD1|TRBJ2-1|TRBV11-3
TGTGCCAGCAGCTTAGGGGGACAGGGGCCGAAGTACAATGAGCAGTTCTTC
CASSLGGQGPKYNEQFF
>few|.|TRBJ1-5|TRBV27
TGTGCCAGCAGTTCCCAGGGGAACAATCAGCCCCAGCATTTT
CASSSQGNNQPQHF